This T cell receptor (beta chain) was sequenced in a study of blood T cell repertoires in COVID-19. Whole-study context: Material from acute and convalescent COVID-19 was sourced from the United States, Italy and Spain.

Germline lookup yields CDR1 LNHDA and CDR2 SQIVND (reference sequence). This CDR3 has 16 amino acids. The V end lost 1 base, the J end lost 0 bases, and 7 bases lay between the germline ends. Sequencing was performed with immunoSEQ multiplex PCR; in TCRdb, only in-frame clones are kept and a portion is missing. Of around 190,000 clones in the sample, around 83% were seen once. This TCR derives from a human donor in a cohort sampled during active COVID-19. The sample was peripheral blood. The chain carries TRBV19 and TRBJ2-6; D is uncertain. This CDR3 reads CASSIVESSGANVLTF. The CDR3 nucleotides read TGTGCCAGTAGTATAGTAGAAAGCTCTGGGGCCAACGTCCTGACTTTC.